A single sample gave rise to the 4 T cell receptor beta chains below, sequenced in a study of vaccination and CD4 T cells after COVID-19. Antigen specificity for these receptors is unknown. The treatment was: approximately nine-day PBMC culture with coronavirus spike peptide pools or control peptides (ViraFEST assay). Cultured CD4+ T-cell DNA underwent Oncomine TCR Beta short-read sequencing. TCRdb independently ran MiXCR on the PCR reads; one entry per CDR3 protein. The table includes over 8,000 distinct CDR3 sequences, 23% detected once. Material for sequencing was cultured CD4+ T cells from blood. The receptor set was obtained from a human donor with COVID-19.

In its sample, this clonotype was seen a few times. The chain has TRBV28 and TRBJ2-2, with 7 bases matching TRBD2. J lost 0 bases, V lost 4 bases, and 8 bases had no gene match. Germline CDR1 reads MDHEN; CDR2 reads SYDVKM. The CDR3 loop spans 17 amino acids. The CDR3 reads CASSSRSGASNTGELFF. The CDR3 nucleotides are TGTGCCAGCAGTTCCCGAAGCGGGGCATCGAACACCGGGGAGCTGTTTTTT.

The CDR3 region has the DNA TGTGCCAGTAGTAACGACTCCCCGGGGACGCAGTATTTT. It yields the protein CASSNDSPGTQYF. This chain connects TRBV19 to TRBJ2-3; possible D gene TRBD2, 5 bases. V lost 4 bases, J lost 9 bases, and 14 bases lay in between. This CDR3 is 13 amino acids long. Germline-derived CDR1 and CDR2 are LNHDA and SQIVND (reference sequence).

V is TRBV12-3 or TRBV12-4 and J is TRBJ1-1; 7 bases match TRBD1. Trimming cost V 5 bases and J 6 bases; bases outside gene matches: 6. The CDR3 runs to 13 residues. The CDR3 sequence: CASSQRTGPEAFF. As DNA, the CDR3 is TGTGCCAGCAGTCAGAGGACAGGCCCTGAAGCTTTCTTT.

By share, this clonotype ranks as medium-sized. V usage is TRBV10-1 and J usage is TRBJ2-2; TRBD2 agrees at 7 bases. There are 15 residues in the CDR3. Trimming removed 2 bases from V and 1 base from J; junction bases left unmatched: 1. The germline gives CDR1 WNHNN, CDR2 SYGVQD (reference sequence). The CDR3 loop reads CASSEAGVNTGELFF. The CDR3 nucleotides are TGCGCCAGCAGTGAGGCGGGGGTGAACACCGGGGAGCTGTTTTTT.